This is a list of T cell receptor beta chains from one sample in a study of blood T cell repertoires in COVID-19. The repertoire was sequenced with immunoSEQ multiplex PCR; TCRdb's copy has only in-frame clones and lacks some. Found here are 200,000 to 250,000 clones, approximately 86% of them singletons; the top ten hold about 1.7%. Sequenced input: peripheral blood. The receptors here all came from a woman aged 60-70 years who had recovered from COVID-19. Both conserved end residues are part of each CDR3. Fields, in order: J gene, V gene, CDR3 length, clone size, D gene, CDR3 DNA, CDR3 protein. D genes are given only for firm matches. Expanded clones are given a class, and other clones once, few, many or no size at all.

>TRBJ2-5|TRBV19|15|-|TRBD2
TGTGCCAGTAGTCCCCTCGGGGGGGTCCAAGAGACCCAGTACTTC
CASSPLGGVQETQYF
>TRBJ2-7|TRBV11-2|14|-|-
TGTGCCAGCAGCTCTAGGGGGGGCTCCTACGAGCAGTACTTC
CASSSRGGSYEQYF
>TRBJ2-3|TRBV27|16|-|-
TGTGCCAGCAGACCTTCGGCAGGGGTCCGAACAGATACGCAGTATTTT
CASRPSAGVRTDTQYF
>TRBJ1-5|TRBV12-3/TRBV12-4|13|-|TRBD1
TGTGCCAGCGGGCGACAGGGGGCCCAGCCCCAGCATTTT
CASGRQGAQPQHF
>TRBJ2-7|TRBV19|15|-|-
TGTGCCAGTAGTATGGGGCAGGGGAGCTCCTACGAGCAGTACTTC
CASSMGQGSSYEQYF
>TRBJ2-1|TRBV3-1/TRBV3-2|14|-|-
TGTGCCAGCAGCCAAGAGCCGACAACAAATGAGCAGTTCTTC
CASSQEPTTNEQFF
>TRBJ2-7|TRBV28|15|-|TRBD2
TGTGCCAGCAGGGGACTAGCGGGGGACTCCTACGAGCAGTACTTC
CASRGLAGDSYEQYF
>TRBJ1-4|TRBV9|16|-|-
TGTGCCAGCAGCGTAGGCCCTAGGAACGATGTTGAAAAACTGTTTTTT
CASSVGPRNDVEKLFF
>TRBJ2-1|TRBV7-9|12|few|-
TGTGCCAGCAGCTTTCTTCGGAATGAGCAGTTCTTC
CASSFLRNEQFF
>TRBJ2-5|TRBV19|14|-|-
TGTGCCAGTAGTATAGCGGGAGTTGAAGAGACCCAGTACTTC
CASSIAGVEETQYF